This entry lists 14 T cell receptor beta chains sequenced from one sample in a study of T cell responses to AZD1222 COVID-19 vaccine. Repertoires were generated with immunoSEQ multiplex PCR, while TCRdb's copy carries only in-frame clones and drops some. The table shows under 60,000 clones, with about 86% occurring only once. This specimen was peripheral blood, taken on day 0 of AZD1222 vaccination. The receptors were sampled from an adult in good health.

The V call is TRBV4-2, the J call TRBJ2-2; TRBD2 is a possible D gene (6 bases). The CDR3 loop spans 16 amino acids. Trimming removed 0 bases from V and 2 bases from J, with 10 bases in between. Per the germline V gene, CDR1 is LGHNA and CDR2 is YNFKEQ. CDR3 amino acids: CASSQEDSGNTGELFF. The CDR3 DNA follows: TGTGCCAGCAGCCAAGAAGATAGCGGTAACACCGGGGAGCTGTTTTTT.

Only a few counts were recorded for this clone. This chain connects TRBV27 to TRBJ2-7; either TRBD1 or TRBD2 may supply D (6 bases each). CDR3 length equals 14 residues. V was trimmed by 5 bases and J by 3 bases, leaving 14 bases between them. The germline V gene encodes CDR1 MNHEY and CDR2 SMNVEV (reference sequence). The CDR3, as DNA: TGTGCCAGCAGTCCGGCGGGACAACACTACGAGCAGTACTTC. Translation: CASSPAGQHYEQYF.

The CDR3 nucleotides are TGTGCCAGCAGCCTTTCACAGGGGGCTGCTTTCTTT. Amino acids: CASSLSQGAAFF. This chain links TRBV7-9 with TRBJ1-1, with 9 positions matching TRBD1. CDR1 is SEHNR and CDR2 is FQNEAQ in the germline V gene (reference sequence). The junction had 6 bases not matched to a gene; V was cut back by 5 bases and J by 11 bases. The CDR3 runs 12 residues.

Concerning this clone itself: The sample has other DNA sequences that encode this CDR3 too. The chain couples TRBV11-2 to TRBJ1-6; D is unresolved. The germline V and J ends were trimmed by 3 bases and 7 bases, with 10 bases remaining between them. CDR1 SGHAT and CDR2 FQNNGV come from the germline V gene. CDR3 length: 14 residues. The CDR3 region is CASSFPASNSPLHF. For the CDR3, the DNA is TGTGCCAGCAGCTTCCCAGCCTCAAATTCACCCCTCCACTTT.

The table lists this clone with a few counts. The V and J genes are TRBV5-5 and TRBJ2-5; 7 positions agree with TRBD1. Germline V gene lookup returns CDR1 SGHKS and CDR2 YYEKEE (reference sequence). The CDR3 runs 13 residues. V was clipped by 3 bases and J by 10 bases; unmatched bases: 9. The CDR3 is CASSSPGTEHQYF. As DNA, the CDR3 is TGTGCCAGCAGCTCTCCCGGGACAGAGCACCAGTACTTC. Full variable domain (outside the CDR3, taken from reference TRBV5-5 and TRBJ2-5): DAGVTQSPTHLIKTRGQQVTLRCSPISGHKSVSWYQQVLGQGPQFIFQYYEKEERGRGNFPDRFSARQFPNYSSELNVNALLLGDSALYLCASSSPGTEHQYFGPGTRLLVL.

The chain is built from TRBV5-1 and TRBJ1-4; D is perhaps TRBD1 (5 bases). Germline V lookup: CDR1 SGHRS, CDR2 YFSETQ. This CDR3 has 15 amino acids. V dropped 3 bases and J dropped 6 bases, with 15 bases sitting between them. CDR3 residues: CASSSSRGGDEKLFF. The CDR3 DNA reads TGCGCCAGCAGCTCCTCCCGGGGGGGGGATGAAAAACTGTTTTTT.

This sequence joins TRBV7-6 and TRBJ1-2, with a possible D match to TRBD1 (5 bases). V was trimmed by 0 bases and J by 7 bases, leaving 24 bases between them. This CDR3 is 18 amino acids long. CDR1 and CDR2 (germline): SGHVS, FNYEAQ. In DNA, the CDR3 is TGTGCCAGCAGCTTAGCGTTTAGTTCGGGCAGGGTGTCGTCTGGCTACACCTTC. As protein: CASSLAFSSGRVSSGYTF. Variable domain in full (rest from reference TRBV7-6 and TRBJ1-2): GAGVSQSPRYKVTKRGQDVALRCDPISGHVSLYWYRQALGQGPEFLTYFNYEAQQDKSGLPNDRFSAERPEGSISTLTIQRTEQRDSAMYRCASSLAFSSGRVSSGYTFGSGTRLTVV.

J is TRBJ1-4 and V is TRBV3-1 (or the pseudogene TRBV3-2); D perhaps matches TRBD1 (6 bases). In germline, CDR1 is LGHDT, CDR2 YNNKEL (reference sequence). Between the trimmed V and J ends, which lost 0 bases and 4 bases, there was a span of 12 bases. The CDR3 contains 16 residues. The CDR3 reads CASSQEGGGLNEKLFF. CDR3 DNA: TGTGCCAGCAGCCAAGAAGGGGGGGGCCTTAATGAAAAACTGTTTTTT.

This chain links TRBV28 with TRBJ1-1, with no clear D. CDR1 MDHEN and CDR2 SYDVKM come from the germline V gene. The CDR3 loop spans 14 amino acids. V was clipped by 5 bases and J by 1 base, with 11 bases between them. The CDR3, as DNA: TGTGCCAGCAGTAAGGAATTACCGAACACTGAAGCTTTCTTT. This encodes CASSKELPNTEAFF.

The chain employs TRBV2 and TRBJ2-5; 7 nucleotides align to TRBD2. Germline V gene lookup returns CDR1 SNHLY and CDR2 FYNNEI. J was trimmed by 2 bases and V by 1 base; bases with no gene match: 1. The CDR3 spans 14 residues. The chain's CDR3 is CASSEVGGQETQYF. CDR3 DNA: TGTGCCAGCAGTGAAGTGGGGGGGCAAGAGACCCAGTACTTC.

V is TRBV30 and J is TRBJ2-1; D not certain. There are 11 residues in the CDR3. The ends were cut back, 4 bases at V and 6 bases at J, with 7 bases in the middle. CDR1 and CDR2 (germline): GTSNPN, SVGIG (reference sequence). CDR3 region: CAWNFANEQFF. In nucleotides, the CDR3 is TGTGCCTGGAATTTCGCCAATGAGCAGTTCTTC.

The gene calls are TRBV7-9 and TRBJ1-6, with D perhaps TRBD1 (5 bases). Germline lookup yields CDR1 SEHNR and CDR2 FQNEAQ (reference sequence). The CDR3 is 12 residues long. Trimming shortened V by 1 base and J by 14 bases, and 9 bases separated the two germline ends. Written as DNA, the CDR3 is TGTGCCAGCAGCTTAGAAACAGGTTCCCTCCACTTT. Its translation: CASSLETGSLHF.

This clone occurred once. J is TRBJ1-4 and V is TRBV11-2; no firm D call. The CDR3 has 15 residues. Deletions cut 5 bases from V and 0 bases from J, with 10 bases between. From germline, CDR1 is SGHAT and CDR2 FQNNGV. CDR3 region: CASSRVSATNEKLFF. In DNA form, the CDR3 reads TGTGCCAGCAGCAGGGTTTCCGCAACTAATGAAAAACTGTTTTTT.

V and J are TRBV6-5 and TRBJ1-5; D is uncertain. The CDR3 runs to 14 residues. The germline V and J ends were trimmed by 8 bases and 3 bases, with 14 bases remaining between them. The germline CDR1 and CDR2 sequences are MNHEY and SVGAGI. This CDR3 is CASRSIGFNQPQHF. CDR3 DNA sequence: TGTGCCAGCCGGTCAATTGGGTTCAATCAGCCCCAGCATTTT.